This T cell receptor (beta chain) is drawn from a study of T cells in Graves' hyperthyroidism and ophthalmopathy. The study, taken as a whole, reports: Model output signaled ophthalmopathy a median about 6.3 months ahead of onset.

About this clonotype itself: Its antigen is unidentified.

This CDR3 comprises 14 residues. CDR1 and CDR2 (germline): MNHEY, SVGEGT. Disease duration under 2 months; hyperthyroidism patients were aged 18 to 65. Clinical symptoms, serum thyroxine, TRAb, thyroid ultrasound and orbital computed tomography informed diagnoses. Amplification of TCR beta CDR3 regions used RNA as the template. In the first-round RT-PCR of the TCR CDR3, the HTBI primer set was used. TCRdb re-called the multiplex PCR reads with MiXCR, one entry per CDR3 protein. The sample yields almost 600,000 distinct CDR3 sequences, around 45% seen once. This sequence was found in a woman younger than 30 with Graves' hyperthyroidism. Sequencing was carried out using peripheral blood or thyroid tissue (not recorded which). This rearrangement joins TRBV6-2 or TRBV6-3 to TRBJ2-5; the match to TRBD2 covers 10 bases. Judging by the DNA end, TRBJ2-7 fits better; the J call may be wrong. The CDR3 loop is CASRTAGGSDEQYF. The CDR3 nucleotides are TGTGCCAGCAGGACAGCGGGAGGGTCCGACGAGCAGTACTTC.